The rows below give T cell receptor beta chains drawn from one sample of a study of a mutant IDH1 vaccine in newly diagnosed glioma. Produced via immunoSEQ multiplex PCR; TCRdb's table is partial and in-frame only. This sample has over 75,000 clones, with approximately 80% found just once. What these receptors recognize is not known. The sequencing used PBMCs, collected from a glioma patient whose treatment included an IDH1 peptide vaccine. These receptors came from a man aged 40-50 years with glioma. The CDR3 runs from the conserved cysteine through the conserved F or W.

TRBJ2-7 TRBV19 CASSPRQGAVEQYF
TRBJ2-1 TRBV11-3 CASSLRTGENEQFF
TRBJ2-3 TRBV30 CAWSVMGGTQYF
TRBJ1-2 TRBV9 CASSRQRTGRPYGYTF
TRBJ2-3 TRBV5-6 CASSLEGTSGSVYF
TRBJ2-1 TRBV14 CASSHRGRGLAGNEQFF
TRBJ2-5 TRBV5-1 CASSLRDSRQETQYF
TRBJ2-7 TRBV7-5 CARSFYQDGYEQYF
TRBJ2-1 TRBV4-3 CASSQDGGSPLYNEQFF
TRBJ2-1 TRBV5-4 CASSRSGRAGNEQFF
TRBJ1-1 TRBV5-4 CASSINPRGGTEAFF
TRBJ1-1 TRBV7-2 CASSLLRGPAFF
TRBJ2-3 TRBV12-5 CASGLARGDQTSTDTQYF
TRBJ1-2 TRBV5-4 CASSIGQLGAGYGYTF
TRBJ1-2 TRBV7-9 CASSLAIQFGTGYTF
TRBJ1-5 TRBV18 CASSPIGQGLNQPQHF
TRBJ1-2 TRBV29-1 CSVGGTGGVNGYTF
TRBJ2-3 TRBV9 CASSVDAADTQYF
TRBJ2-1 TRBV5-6 CASSLGLISYNEQFF
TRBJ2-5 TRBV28 CASSPIPGQGRVLWKETQYF
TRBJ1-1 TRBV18 CASSPPGGAEAFF
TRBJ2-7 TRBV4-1 CASSPRLGEQYF
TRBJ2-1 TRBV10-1 CASSEKAGTGTNEQFF
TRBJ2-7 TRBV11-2 CASSLGERVEQYF
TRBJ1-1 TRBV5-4 CASSWDRGAFF
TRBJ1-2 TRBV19 CASSISVYGYTF
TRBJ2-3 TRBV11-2 CASSLTDTQYF
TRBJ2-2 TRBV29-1 CSVGGPGELFF
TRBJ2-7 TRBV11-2 CASSLNAEQYF
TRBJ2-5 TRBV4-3 CASSQAGGPGETQYF
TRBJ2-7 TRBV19 CASSRGQAILYEQYF
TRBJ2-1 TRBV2 CASSRTENEQFF
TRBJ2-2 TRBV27 CASSGGQGPNTGELFF
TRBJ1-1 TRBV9 CASSVAKGLLNTEAFF
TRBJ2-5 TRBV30 CAWSVGLAGSGAQYF
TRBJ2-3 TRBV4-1 CASSQDEGLAGASSTDTQYF
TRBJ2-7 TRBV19 CASSGAGVRKQYF
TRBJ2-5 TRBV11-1 CASSSGQGGNQETQYF
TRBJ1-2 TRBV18 CASSPVLADYTF
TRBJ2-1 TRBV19 CASSMGAVAYNEQFF
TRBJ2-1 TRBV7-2 CASSLAGGAEQFF
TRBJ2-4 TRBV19 CASSIVQGVAKNIQYF
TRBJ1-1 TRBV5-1 CASSLWGAGTEAFF